This TCR beta chain was profiled in a study of T cell responses to AZD1222 COVID-19 vaccine. Study outcomes and limitations: Vaccine-associated CD4 TCRs spanned spike, dominant at 160-218 and 743-854.

Generated by immunoSEQ multiplex PCR, the TCRdb table keeps only in-frame clones and is missing some. Of about 130,000 clones in the sample, 89% were seen once. In regard to this clone: What it recognizes is unknown.

Germline CDR1 is SGHNT and CDR2 is YYREEE (reference sequence). This CDR3 comprises 14 residues. Germline trimming cut 3 bases from V and 6 bases from J; bases unmatched to any gene: 3. This TCR derives from an adult in good health. The chain recombines TRBV5-4 with TRBJ1-6; 7 bases are a match to TRBD1. Sequenced here: peripheral blood, sampled on day 0 of AZD1222 vaccination. CDR3 amino acids: CASSWGQLNSPLHF. The CDR3 DNA follows: TGTGCCAGCAGCTGGGGACAGCTTAATTCACCCCTCCACTTT.